This TCR beta chain was sequenced in a study of cytomegalovirus exposure and HLA in healthy donors. Despite likely unrecorded immune exposures, the donors were nominally healthy at the time of sampling. Concerning this clone: What it binds is not known.

This CDR3 is built from 12 residues. Germline V gene lookup returns CDR1 SGHDT and CDR2 YYEEEE. V was trimmed by 2 bases and J by 5 bases, leaving 7 bases between them. Whole-study findings and limits: The study found most TCR sequences rare, yet found some public TCRs in many donors. Common viral pathogens (according to a later analysis) appeared linked to several of the most significant clusters. At a 0.05 false discovery rate, a later analysis found 16,951 TCR beta sequences to be associated with HLA alleles.

PCR employed 60 Vbeta and 13 Jbeta primers. Assay: immunoSEQ multiplex PCR; the TCRdb copy retains only in-frame clones and omits some. This table has 250,000 or so clones, about nine tenths appearing once. The chain uses TRBV5-6 and TRBJ2-5; no clear D gene. The receptor's source is a girl aged 2-10 years in good health and CMV-seronegative. The sample consisted of PBMCs. DNA of the CDR3: TGTGCCAGCAGCTTCAGTCTGGAGACCCAGTACTTC. It is translated as CASSFSLETQYF.